The 22 T cell receptor beta chains below were found in one sample sequenced in a study of OX40 agonist ivuxolimab in advanced cancers. This table comes from immunoSEQ multiplex PCR, and its TCRdb copy is limited to in-frame clones, with some not included. The table includes tens of thousands of clones, 75% to 95% detected once. Specimen: CD4+ or CD8+ T cells sorted from blood, collected in a trial of the OX40 agonist ivuxolimab. Source of these receptors: an adult with an advanced solid tumor such as melanoma, head and neck, liver or kidney cancer.

This clone is labeled as medium-sized (0.01 to 0.1%). The rearrangement joins TRBV4-2 to TRBJ2-4; 12 bases are a match to TRBD2. Germline V gene data show CDR1 as LGHNA and CDR2 as YNFKEQ. There are 24 residues in the CDR3. The V and J ends lost 3 bases and 3 bases, in that order; junction bases with no gene match: 27. CDR3 nucleotides: TGTGCCAGCAGCCACCCCGGTCAGGGTAGGGAACTAGCGGGAGGTCTCTACGGCAAAAACATTCAGTACTTC. Protein product: CASSHPGQGRELAGGLYGKNIQYF.

V gene TRBV4-1 combines with J gene TRBJ2-1; TRBD2 agrees at 10 bases. The germline CDR1 and CDR2 sequences are MGHRA and YSYEKL. The CDR3 is 16 amino acids. V lost 2 bases, J lost 6 bases, and 7 bases stayed unmatched. CDR3 residues: CASSQNMASGGNEQFF. The CDR3 DNA sequence: TGCGCCAGCAGCCAAAATATGGCTAGCGGGGGCAATGAGCAGTTCTTC.

The gene calls are TRBV6-6 and TRBJ1-1; no clear D. Germline V lookup: CDR1 MNHNY, CDR2 SVGAGI (reference sequence). The CDR3 extends over 12 amino acids. The CDR3 sequence: CTTAPDYTEAFF. As DNA, the CDR3 is TGTACCACCGCCCCCGACTACACTGAAGCTTTCTTT.

The sample holds one count of this clone. This sequence joins TRBV29-1 and TRBJ2-1; 7 bases are a match to TRBD1. The CDR3 sequence is 12 residues long. With 6 bases clipped from V and 8 bases from J, the junction kept 7 bases outside the gene matches. Looked up from germline, CDR1 is SQVTM and CDR2 is ANQGSEA. In nucleotides, the CDR3 is TGCAGCGTCGCCGGGACAGAGTATGAGCAGTTCTTC. It yields the protein CSVAGTEYEQFF.

V gene TRBV9 combines with J gene TRBJ2-5; maybe TRBD1 (5 bases). The J call is in doubt because the DNA end fits TRBJ2-7 better. The CDR3 consists of 16 residues. The V gene's germline CDR1 is SGDLS and CDR2 YYNGEE. CDR3 amino acids: CASSADSLGSTYEQYF. The CDR3 DNA reads TGTGCCAGCAGCGCAGACAGTCTTGGATCAACCTACGAGCAGTACTTC.

CDR3 residues: CASSFPGLAREQYF. The DNA for the CDR3 is TGTGCCAGCAGTTTCCCCGGACTAGCGAGGGAGCAGTACTTC. The V gene is TRBV28, the J gene TRBJ2-7, with 9 bases fitting TRBD2. The CDR3 is made up of 14 amino acids. J gave up 7 bases and V 3 bases, and 7 bases lay outside the gene matches. Germline V CDR1 and CDR2: MDHEN, SYDVKM.

The chain links TRBV19 to TRBJ2-3; tentatively, D is TRBD1 or TRBD2 (5 bases each). The CDR3 totals 15 residues. V was clipped by 1 base and J by 4 bases, with 12 bases between them. Germline CDR1 reads LNHDA; CDR2 reads SQIVND (reference sequence). The CDR3 loop is CASSIAAGTADTQYF. In nucleotides, the CDR3 is TGTGCCAGTAGTATAGCCGCCGGGACGGCAGATACGCAGTATTTT. Looking up the rest from reference TRBV19 and TRBJ2-3 gives the full variable domain: DGGITQSPKYLFRKEGQNVTLSCEQNLNHDAMYWYRQDPGQGLRLIYYSQIVNDFQKGDIAEGYSVSREKKESFPLTVTSAQKNPTAFYLCASSIAAGTADTQYFGPGTRLTVL.

CDR3 coding DNA: TGTGCCAGCAGCTTAGCCTTAGCGGGAGGGGACAATGAGCAGTTCTTC. This sequence encodes CASSLALAGGDNEQFF. The V and J genes are TRBV7-2 and TRBJ2-1, with 11 bases matching TRBD2. In germline, CDR1 is SGHTA, CDR2 FQGNSA. The CDR3 runs to 16 residues. V shed 0 bases and J 5 bases; nucleotides not matched to a gene: 3.

The J gene is TRBJ2-5, the V gene TRBV6-5; D uncertain. The V end was cut by 0 bases, the J end by 1 base, with 12 bases between. The CDR3 runs to 16 residues. The germline V gene encodes CDR1 MNHEY and CDR2 SVGAGI. This chain's CDR3 is CASSYSLGEIQETQYF. In nucleotides, the CDR3 is TGTGCCAGCAGTTACTCGCTCGGTGAGATCCAAGAGACCCAGTACTTC.

This chain links TRBV29-1 with TRBJ2-7, with TRBD2 matching 7 bases. Germline V gene data show CDR1 as SQVTM and CDR2 as ANQGSEA. The J segment lost 3 bases and the V segment lost 7 bases, leaving 9 bases of the junction unmatched. The length of the CDR3 is 13 residues. The DNA for the CDR3 is TGCAGCGCCGCGGGGGAAAACCTCTACGAGCAGTACTTC. This sequence encodes CSAAGENLYEQYF.

The chain links TRBV9 to TRBJ2-3, with no clear D. Germline V gene lookup returns CDR1 SGDLS and CDR2 YYNGEE. Trimming took off 2 bases at V and 0 bases at J, with 4 bases between the two ends. This CDR3 has 13 residues. This chain's CDR3 is CASSVVSTDTQYF. In DNA form, the CDR3 reads TGTGCCAGCAGCGTCGTGAGCACAGATACGCAGTATTTT.

The chain links TRBV5-6 to TRBJ2-4, with a weak D call TRBD2 (6 bases). Germline-derived CDR1 and CDR2 are SGHDT and YYEEEE. Trimming stripped 4 bases from V and 3 bases from J, with 14 bases between. The CDR3 totals 15 residues. CDR3 region: CASSLGWGDKNIQYF. The CDR3 region has the DNA TGTGCCAGCAGCCTGGGGTGGGGGGACAAAAACATTCAGTACTTC. The full variable domain, completed using reference TRBV5-6 and TRBJ2-4, is DAGVTQSPTHLIKTRGQQVTLRCSPKSGHDTVSWYQQALGQGPQFIFQYYEEEERQRGNFPDRFSGHQFPNYSSELNVNALLLGDSALYLCASSLGWGDKNIQYFGAGTRLSVL.

This clone was detected only a few times. This chain uses TRBV6-1 with TRBJ1-2; D unclear. The CDR3 runs to 11 residues. V lost 6 bases and J 7 bases, leaving 9 bases between the germline ends. Germline CDR1 is MNHNS and CDR2 is SASEGT. CDR3 nucleotides: TGTGCCAGCAGCCGAGGTGTTGGCTACACCTTC. Its protein is CASSRGVGYTF.

This clone was counted a single time. The chain joins TRBV16 to TRBJ1-2, with a weak D call TRBD1 (6 bases). This CDR3 contains 16 residues. The germline V and J ends were trimmed by 3 bases and 5 bases, with 19 bases remaining between them. Germline V gene sequence: CDR1 KGHSY, CDR2 FQNENV. Written as DNA, the CDR3 is TGTGCCAGCAGCCATCCGGCTTGGACAGTGAATTATGGCTACACCTTC. This translates into CASSHPAWTVNYGYTF.

The chain links TRBV4-1 to TRBJ1-4; 8 nucleotides agree with TRBD1. The length of the CDR3 is 13 residues. From germline, CDR1 is MGHRA and CDR2 YSYEKL. The trim removed 4 bases at V and 7 bases at J, leaving 2 bases unmatched. The CDR3 DNA reads as TGCGCCAGCAGCCGGACAGGGTCTGAAAAACTGTTTTTT. Translated: CASSRTGSEKLFF.

V gene TRBV5-4 combines with J gene TRBJ2-7; 9 bases line up with TRBD2. The V gene's germline CDR1 is SGHNT and CDR2 YYREEE (reference sequence). With V trimmed by 4 bases and J by 3 bases, 5 bases remained unmatched. The length of the CDR3 is 14 residues. CDR3 sequence reads: CASSPGLALYEQYF. CDR3 DNA: TGTGCCAGCAGCCCGGGACTAGCCCTCTACGAGCAGTACTTC.

This clone has only one observation. This sequence joins TRBV18 and TRBJ2-7; 8 bases match TRBD1. V dropped 3 bases and J dropped 1; count of bases not matched to a gene: 5. This CDR3 is 15 amino acids long. Looked up from germline, CDR1 is KGHSH and CDR2 is LQKENI. As DNA, the CDR3 is TGTGCCAGCTCACCTCCCGACAGGGGATCCTACGAGCAGTACTTC. Its protein is CASSPPDRGSYEQYF.

This clone was seen just once. The V and J genes are TRBV27 and TRBJ2-1; D is ambiguous. This CDR3 has 14 residues. Germline assignment: CDR1 MNHEY and CDR2 SMNVEV (reference sequence). Trimming stripped 6 bases from V and 4 bases from J, with 13 bases between. CDR3 sequence reads: CASRSGYWYNEQFF. CDR3 DNA: TGTGCCAGCAGATCCGGGTACTGGTACAATGAGCAGTTCTTC.

The chain carries TRBV28 and TRBJ2-1; TRBD2 aligns across 7 bases. This CDR3 is built from 16 residues. Looked up from germline, CDR1 is MDHEN and CDR2 is SYDVKM. V dropped 2 bases and J dropped 1; count of bases not matched to a gene: 5. The CDR3 sequence: CASSLMSGGSYNEQFF. CDR3 nucleotides: TGTGCCAGCAGTTTAATGTCCGGGGGGTCCTACAATGAGCAGTTCTTC.

The chain carries TRBV7-6 and TRBJ2-3; maybe TRBD2 (5 bases). Germline CDR1 reads SGHVS; CDR2 reads FNYEAQ. The CDR3 length is 15 residues. Trimming removed 0 bases from V and 3 bases from J, with 10 bases in between. The CDR3 region has the DNA TGTGCCAGCAGCTTAGCGGGAGATAGAACAGATACGCAGTATTTT. Amino acid sequence: CASSLAGDRTDTQYF.

In the case of this clone: The same CDR3 can be traced to other DNA sequences in this sample. The rearrangement uses TRBV27 and TRBJ2-1, with 9 bases that match TRBD2. In germline, CDR1 is MNHEY, CDR2 SMNVEV (reference sequence). The length of the CDR3 is 15 residues. V was pared by 2 bases and J by 7 bases, with 6 bases of the junction left unmatched. For the CDR3, the DNA is TGTGCCAGCAGTTTACTGGCGGGAGGGAGGAATGAGCAGTTCTTC. This encodes CASSLLAGGRNEQFF.

This clone was seen once. V usage is TRBV29-1 and J usage is TRBJ2-5; 10 nucleotides match TRBD2. In germline, CDR1 is SQVTM, CDR2 ANQGSEA. This CDR3 has 15 amino acids. Trimming took 7 bases from V and 3 from J; bases not matched to a gene: 11. CDR3 sequence (DNA): TGCAGCGCCGAGTTCATCGGACTAGCGGAAGAGACCCAGTACTTC. The encoded protein is CSAEFIGLAEETQYF.